This T cell receptor (beta chain) came from a study of beta chain features in type 1 diabetes. CDR3 length: 14 residues. Trimming took 1 base from V and 3 from J, leaving 9 bases between them. Germline V gene sequence: CDR1 SEHNR, CDR2 FQNEAQ (reference sequence). There was one heparinised blood draw per donor, averaging around 100 mL. Sequencing targeted expressed TCRB transcripts, as all isolated RNA had been reverse transcribed. Generated by immunoSEQ multiplex PCR, the TCRdb table keeps only in-frame clones and is missing some. Of about 900,000 clones in the sample, 15% to 20% were seen once. The J gene is TRBJ2-5, the V gene TRBV7-9; D is possibly TRBD2 (5 bases). The sample comprised naive CD4+ T cells from blood. This sequence was found in a woman aged 18 to 35 in good health. The CDR3 coding sequence is TGTGCCAGCAGCTTAGGGACTCTCAAAGAGACCCAGTACTTC. Translating it yields CASSLGTLKETQYF.